The clone carrying this T cell receptor (beta chain) was counted many times. Its antigen is unidentified. What was amplified from RNA transcripts were TCR beta CDR3 regions. Using the HTBI primer set, a first-round RT-PCR was run on the TCR CDR3. TCRdb reanalysed the multiplex PCR reads using MiXCR and keeps one entry per CDR3 protein. The sample carries hundreds of thousands of distinct CDR3 sequences, approximately 15% recorded once. This sample is part of a study of T cells in Graves' hyperthyroidism and ophthalmopathy. Study background: Any treatment followed the collection of peripheral blood at initial diagnosis.

Thyroid ultrasound, orbital computed tomography, clinical symptoms, and serum thyroxine and TRAb underpinned diagnoses. Points from the study as a whole: Using 13 V-J features, a model discriminated ophthalmopathy from stable hyperthyroidism.

The sequence was collected from a woman aged 18 to 35 with Graves' hyperthyroidism. The specimen sequenced was blood.

CDR3 coding DNA: TGTGCCAGCAGCGCAGCGAGCTACGAGCAGTACTTC. Translation: CASSAASYEQYF. The rearrangement uses TRBV6-1 and TRBJ2-7, with D unclear. V dropped 6 bases and J dropped 3 bases, with 9 bases sitting between them. CDR3 length: 12 amino acids. Germline CDR1 and CDR2: MNHNS and SASEGT.